This T cell receptor (beta chain) was retrieved from a study of T cell clones after liver transplantation. This clone was seen a single time. TCRdb's table, derived via immunoSEQ multiplex PCR, lists solely in-frame clones and lacks some. The sample lists 98,000 or so clones; around 83% were seen once. Germline-derived CDR1 and CDR2 are MDHEN and SYDVKM. This CDR3 comprises 17 residues. V lost 5 bases and J lost 3; bases outside the gene matches: 11. The sequence was obtained from a human donor who received a liver transplant. This specimen consisted of CD4+ T cells from blood, obtained before liver transplant. V gene TRBV28 combines with J gene TRBJ2-5; 11 bases match TRBD1. The CDR3 bases are TGTGCCAGCAGTGCCCCCAGACCGGGACAGGGGGAAGAGACCCAGTACTTC. Protein sequence: CASSAPRPGQGEETQYF. The entire variable domain, with the rest obtained from reference TRBV28 and TRBJ2-5, is as follows: DVKVTQSSRYLVKRTGEKVFLECVQDMDHENMFWYRQDPGLGLRLIYFSYDVKMKEKGDIPEGYSVSREKKERFSLILESASTNQTSMYLCASSAPRPGQGEETQYFGPGTRLLVL.